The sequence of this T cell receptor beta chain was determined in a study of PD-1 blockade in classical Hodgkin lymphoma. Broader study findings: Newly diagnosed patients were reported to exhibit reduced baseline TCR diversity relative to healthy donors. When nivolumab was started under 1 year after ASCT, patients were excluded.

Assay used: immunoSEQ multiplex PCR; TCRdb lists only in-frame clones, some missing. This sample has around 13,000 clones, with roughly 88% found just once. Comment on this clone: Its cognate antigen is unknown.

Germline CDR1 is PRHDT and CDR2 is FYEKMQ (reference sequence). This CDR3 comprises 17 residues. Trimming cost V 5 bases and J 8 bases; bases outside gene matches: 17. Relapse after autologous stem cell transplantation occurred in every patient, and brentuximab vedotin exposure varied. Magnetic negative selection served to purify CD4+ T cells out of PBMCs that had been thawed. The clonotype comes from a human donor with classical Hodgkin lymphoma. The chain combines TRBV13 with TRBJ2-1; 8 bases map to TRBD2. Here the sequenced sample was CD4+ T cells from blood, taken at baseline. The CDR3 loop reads CASSPRGDGGDPYEQFF. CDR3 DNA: TGTGCCAGCAGCCCGCGGGGGGACGGGGGCGACCCCTATGAGCAGTTCTTC.